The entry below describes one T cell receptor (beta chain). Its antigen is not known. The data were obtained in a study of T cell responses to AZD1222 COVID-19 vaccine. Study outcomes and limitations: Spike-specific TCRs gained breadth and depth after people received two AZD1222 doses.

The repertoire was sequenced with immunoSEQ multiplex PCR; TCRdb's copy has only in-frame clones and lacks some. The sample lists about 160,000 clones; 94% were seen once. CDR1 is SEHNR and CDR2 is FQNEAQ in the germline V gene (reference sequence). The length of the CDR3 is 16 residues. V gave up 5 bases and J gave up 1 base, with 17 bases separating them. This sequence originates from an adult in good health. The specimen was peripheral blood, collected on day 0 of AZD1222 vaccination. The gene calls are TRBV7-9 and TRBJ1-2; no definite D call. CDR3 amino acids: CASSPTRALINYGYTF. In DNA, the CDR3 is TGTGCCAGCAGCCCTACGCGGGCTCTAATTAACTATGGCTACACCTTC.